The 2 T cell receptor beta chains reported below all come from one sample, sequenced in a study of pediatric ulcerative colitis. During colonoscopy, one to two rectal pinch biopsies were collected. Here immunoSEQ multiplex PCR was the method, and the copy in TCRdb shows in-frame clones only, minus some. This repertoire shows 30,000 or so clones, about 81% found once; its top ten account for approximately 1%. Sequencing was done on a sample of gut tissue. The receptors originated from a boy aged 10-17 years with mild ulcerative colitis.

CDR3 region: CASSQSFQETQYF. CDR3 in DNA: TGTGCCAGCTCACAGTCGTTCCAAGAGACCCAGTACTTC. The rearrangement links TRBV18 to TRBJ2-5, with D uncertain. In germline, CDR1 is KGHSH, CDR2 LQKENI. The CDR3 is made up of 13 amino acids. V lost 4 bases and J lost 1, with 7 bases in between.

V gene TRBV4-1 combines with J gene TRBJ2-7; TRBD2 matches 9 bases. The CDR3 length is 15 residues. V lost 2 bases, J lost 3 bases, and 5 bases stayed unmatched. Germline V CDR1 and CDR2: MGHRA, YSYEKL. The CDR3 DNA reads TGCGCCAGCAGCCAACTAGCGGGGAATTTCTACGAGCAGTACTTC. It translates to CASSQLAGNFYEQYF.